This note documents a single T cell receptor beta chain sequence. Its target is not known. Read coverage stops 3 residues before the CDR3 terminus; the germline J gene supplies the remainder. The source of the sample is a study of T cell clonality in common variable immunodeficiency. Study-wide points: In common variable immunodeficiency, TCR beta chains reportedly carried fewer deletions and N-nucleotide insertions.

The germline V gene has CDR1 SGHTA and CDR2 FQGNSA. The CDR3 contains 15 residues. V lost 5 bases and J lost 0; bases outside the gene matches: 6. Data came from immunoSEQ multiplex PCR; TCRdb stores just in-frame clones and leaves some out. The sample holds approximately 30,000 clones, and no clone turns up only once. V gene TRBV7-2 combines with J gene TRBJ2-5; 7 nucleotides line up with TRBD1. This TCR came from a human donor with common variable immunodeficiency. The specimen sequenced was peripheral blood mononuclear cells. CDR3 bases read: TGTGCCAGCAGCCCCGGACAGGCTAACCAAGAGACC. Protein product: CASSPGQANQET. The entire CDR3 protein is CASSPGQANQETQYF.